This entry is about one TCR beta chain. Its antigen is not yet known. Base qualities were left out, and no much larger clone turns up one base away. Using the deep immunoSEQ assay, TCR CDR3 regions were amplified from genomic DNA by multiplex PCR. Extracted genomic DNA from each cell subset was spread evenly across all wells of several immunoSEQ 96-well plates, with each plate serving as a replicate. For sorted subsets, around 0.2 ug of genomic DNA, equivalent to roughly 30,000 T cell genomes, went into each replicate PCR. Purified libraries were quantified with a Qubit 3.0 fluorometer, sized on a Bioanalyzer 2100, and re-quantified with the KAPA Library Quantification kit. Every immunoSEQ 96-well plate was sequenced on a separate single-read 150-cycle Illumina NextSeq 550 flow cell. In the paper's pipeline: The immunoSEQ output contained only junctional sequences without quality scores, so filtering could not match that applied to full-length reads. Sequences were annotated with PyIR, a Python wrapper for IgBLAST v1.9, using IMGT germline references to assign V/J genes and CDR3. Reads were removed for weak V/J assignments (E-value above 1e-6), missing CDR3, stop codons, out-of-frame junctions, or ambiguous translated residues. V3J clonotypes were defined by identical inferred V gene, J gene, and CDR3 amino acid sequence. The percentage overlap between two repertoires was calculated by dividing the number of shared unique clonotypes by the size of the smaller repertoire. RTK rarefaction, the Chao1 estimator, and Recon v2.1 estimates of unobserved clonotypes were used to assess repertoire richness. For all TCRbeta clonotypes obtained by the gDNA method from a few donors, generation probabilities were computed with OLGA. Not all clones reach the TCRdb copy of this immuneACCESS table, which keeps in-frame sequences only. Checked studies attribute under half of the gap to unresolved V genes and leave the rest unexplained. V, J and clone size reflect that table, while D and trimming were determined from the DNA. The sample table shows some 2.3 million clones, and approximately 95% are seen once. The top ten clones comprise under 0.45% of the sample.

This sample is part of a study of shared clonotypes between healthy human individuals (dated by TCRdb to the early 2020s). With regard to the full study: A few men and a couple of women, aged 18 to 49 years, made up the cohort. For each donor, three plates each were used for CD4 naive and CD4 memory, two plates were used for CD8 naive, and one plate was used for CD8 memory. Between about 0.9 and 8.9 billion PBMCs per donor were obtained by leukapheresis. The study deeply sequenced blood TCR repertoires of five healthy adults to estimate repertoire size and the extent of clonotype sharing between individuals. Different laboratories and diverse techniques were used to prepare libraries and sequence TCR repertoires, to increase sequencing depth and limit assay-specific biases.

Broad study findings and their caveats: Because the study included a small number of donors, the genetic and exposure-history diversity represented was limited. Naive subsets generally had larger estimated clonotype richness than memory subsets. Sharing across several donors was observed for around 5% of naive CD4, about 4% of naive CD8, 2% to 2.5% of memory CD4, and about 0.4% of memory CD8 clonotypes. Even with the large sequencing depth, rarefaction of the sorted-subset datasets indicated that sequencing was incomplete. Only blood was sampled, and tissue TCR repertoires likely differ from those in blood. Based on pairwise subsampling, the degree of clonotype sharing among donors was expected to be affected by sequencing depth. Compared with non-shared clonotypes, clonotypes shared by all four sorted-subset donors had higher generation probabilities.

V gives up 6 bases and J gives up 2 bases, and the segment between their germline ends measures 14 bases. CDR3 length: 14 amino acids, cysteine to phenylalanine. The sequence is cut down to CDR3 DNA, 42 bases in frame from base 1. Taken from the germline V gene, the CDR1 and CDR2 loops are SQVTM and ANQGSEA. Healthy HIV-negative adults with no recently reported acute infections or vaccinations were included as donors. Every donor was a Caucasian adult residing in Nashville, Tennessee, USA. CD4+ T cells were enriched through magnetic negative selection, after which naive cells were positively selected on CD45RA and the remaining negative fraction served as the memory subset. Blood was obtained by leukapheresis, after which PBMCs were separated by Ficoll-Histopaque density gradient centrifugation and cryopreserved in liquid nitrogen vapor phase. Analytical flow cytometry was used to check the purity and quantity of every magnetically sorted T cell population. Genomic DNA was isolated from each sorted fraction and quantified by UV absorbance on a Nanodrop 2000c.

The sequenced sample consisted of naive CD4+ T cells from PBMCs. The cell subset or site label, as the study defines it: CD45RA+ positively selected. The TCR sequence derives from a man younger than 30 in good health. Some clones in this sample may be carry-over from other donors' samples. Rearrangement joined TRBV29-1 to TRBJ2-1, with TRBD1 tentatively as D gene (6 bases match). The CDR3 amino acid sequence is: CSVTRDTTYNEQFF. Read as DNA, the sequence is TGCAGCGTGACCAGGGACACCACCTACAATGAGCAGTTCTTC.